This T cell receptor (beta chain) stems from a study of T cells in Graves' hyperthyroidism and ophthalmopathy. RNA transcripts were the template for amplifying TCR beta CDR3 regions. The TCR CDR3 was amplified in a first-round RT-PCR using the HTBI primer set. TCRdb processed the multiplex PCR reads anew with MiXCR; each CDR3 protein has one entry. This table holds hundreds of thousands of distinct CDR3 sequences, about 14% found once. V shed 5 bases, J shed 7 bases, and the junction held 11 bases outside the gene matches. Germline CDR1 SGHNT, CDR2 YENEEA. CDR3 length equals 15 residues. In this sample, this clonotype turned up many times.

V and J are TRBV11-3 and TRBJ2-5; 9 bases agree with TRBD2. Material for sequencing was blood. The sequence was obtained from a woman between 50 and 59 years old with Graves' ophthalmopathy. The CDR3 region has the DNA TGTGCCAGCAGCATAGGAGTTAGCGGGAGAGCGACCCAGTACTTC. This codes for CASSIGVSGRATQYF.